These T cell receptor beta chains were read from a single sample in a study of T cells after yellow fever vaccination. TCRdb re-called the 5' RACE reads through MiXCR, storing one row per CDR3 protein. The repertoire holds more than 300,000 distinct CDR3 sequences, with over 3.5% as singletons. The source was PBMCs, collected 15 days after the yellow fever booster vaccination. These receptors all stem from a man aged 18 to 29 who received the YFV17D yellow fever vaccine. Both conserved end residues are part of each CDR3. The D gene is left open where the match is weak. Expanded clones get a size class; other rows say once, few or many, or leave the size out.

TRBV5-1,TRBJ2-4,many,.,TGCGCCAGCAGCTTGGACTCTCCCAAAAACATTCAGTACTTC,CASSLDSPKNIQYF
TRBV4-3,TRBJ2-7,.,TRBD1,TGCGCCAGCAGCCAAGACACAGGGGGCTACGAGCAGTACTTC,CASSQDTGGYEQYF
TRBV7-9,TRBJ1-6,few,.,TGTGCCAGCAGCTTAGTTAATCGTGCGGGAGCCCTCCACTTT,CASSLVNRAGALHF
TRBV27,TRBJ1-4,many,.,TGTGCCAGCAGTCCGGAGGGCGGAAATGAAAAACTGTTTTTT,CASSPEGGNEKLFF
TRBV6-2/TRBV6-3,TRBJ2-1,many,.,TGTGCCAGCAGTTACGTTCGGGGATTCTACAATGAGCAGTTCTTC,CASSYVRGFYNEQFF
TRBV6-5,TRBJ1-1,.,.,TGTGCCAGCAGTTACTCGGGAAGCCGAGGAGAAGCTTTCTTT,CASSYSGSRGEAFF
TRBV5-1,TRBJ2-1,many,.,TGCGCCAGCAGCTGGGAATACAATGAGCAGTTCTTC,CASSWEYNEQFF
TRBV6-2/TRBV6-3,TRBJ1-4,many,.,TGTGCCAGCAGTTACTCGGGGCCCTCCGGGGAAAAACTGTTTTTT,CASSYSGPSGEKLFF
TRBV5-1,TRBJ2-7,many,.,TGCGCCAGCAGCAGGGACGGCGCCTACGAGCAGTACTTC,CASSRDGAYEQYF
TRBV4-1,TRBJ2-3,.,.,TGCGCCAGCAGCCAAGGGGAGTCAAATACGCAGTATTTT,CASSQGESNTQYF
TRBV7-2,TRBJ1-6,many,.,TGTGCCAGCAGCTTGGATGGATGGGCACCCCTCCACTTT,CASSLDGWAPLHF
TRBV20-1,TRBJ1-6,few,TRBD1,TGCAGTGCTAGGACCGGGACAGGGTATTCACCCCTCCACTTT,CSARTGTGYSPLHF
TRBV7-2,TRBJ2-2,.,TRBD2,TGTGCCAGCAGCTTAGTCGGGGGGTCCACCGGGGAGCTGTTTTTT,CASSLVGGSTGELFF
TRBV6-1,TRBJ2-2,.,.,TGTGCCAGCAGTGATACGTGGGGGGCCGGGGAGCTGTTTTTT,CASSDTWGAGELFF
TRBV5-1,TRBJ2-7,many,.,TGCGCCAGCAGCGTACTAGCCGGGAACCCCTACGAGCAGTACTTC,CASSVLAGNPYEQYF
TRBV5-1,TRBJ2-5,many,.,TGCGCCAGCAGCTCGACTGGTTATCAAGAGACCCAGTACTTC,CASSSTGYQETQYF
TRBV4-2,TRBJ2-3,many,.,TGTGCCAGCAGCCAAGAGGGGTCAGGGCCAGATACGCAGTATTTT,CASSQEGSGPDTQYF
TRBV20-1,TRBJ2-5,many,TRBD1,TGCAGTGCTAGAGCTGGGACAGGGCGAGAGACCCAGTACTTC,CSARAGTGRETQYF
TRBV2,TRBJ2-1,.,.,TGTGCCAGGGGAACCGCCGGGACTCTTTACAATGAGCAGTTCTTC,CARGTAGTLYNEQFF
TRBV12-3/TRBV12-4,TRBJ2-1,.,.,TGTGCCAGCAGCGATACCAGCAATGAGCAGTTCTTC,CASSDTSNEQFF
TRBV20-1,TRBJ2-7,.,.,TGCAGTGCTAGACCCAGGCTCCGGTCCTACGAGCAGTACTTC,CSARPRLRSYEQYF
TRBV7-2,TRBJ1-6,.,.,TGTGCCAGCAGCTTGTTATACTCACCCCTCCACTTT,CASSLLYSPLHF
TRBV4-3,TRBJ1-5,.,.,TGCGCCAGCAGCCAAGGGATCAATCAGCCCCAGCATTTT,CASSQGINQPQHF
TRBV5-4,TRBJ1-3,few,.,TGTGCCAGCAGCTTGTGGGGGAGCTCGGGAAACACCATATATTTT,CASSLWGSSGNTIYF
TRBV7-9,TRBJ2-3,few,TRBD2,TGTGCCAGCAGCTCTTTAGGGGCGGGGGGGCCAGATACGCAGTATTTT,CASSSLGAGGPDTQYF
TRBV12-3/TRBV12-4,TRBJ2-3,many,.,TGTGCCAGCACCATGTCCGGCACAGATACGCAGTATTTT,CASTMSGTDTQYF
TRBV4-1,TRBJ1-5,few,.,TGCGCCAGCAGCCAAGGACAGAACAATCAGCCCCAGCATTTT,CASSQGQNNQPQHF
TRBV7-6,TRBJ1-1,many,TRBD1,TGTGCCAGCAGCTTTCTTCAGGGGGCTGGGGACACTGAAGCTTTCTTT,CASSFLQGAGDTEAFF
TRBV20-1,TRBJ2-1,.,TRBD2,TGCAGTGCTAGTATTGGTAGCGGGGTCACCGAGCAGTTCTTC,CSASIGSGVTEQFF
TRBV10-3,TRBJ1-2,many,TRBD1,TGTGCCATCACGCCGGGACAGGGTAGCTATGGCTACACCTTC,CAITPGQGSYGYTF
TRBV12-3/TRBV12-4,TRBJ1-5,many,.,TGTGCCAGCAGTTCGGAACCGCATAGCAATCAGCCCCAGCATTTT,CASSSEPHSNQPQHF
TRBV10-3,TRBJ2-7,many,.,TGTGCCATCAGTGAAGACGAGTACGAGCAGTACTTC,CAISEDEYEQYF
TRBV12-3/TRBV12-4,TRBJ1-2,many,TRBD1,TGTGCCAGCAGTTTACAGGGGGAGTATGGCTACACCTTC,CASSLQGEYGYTF
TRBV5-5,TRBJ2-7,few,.,TGTGCCAGCAGCTTAGGGGACCCTCGAACCTACGAGCAGTACTTC,CASSLGDPRTYEQYF
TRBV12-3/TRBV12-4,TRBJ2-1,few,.,TGTGCCAGCAGTCACAGGAGAAACAATGAGCAGTTCTTC,CASSHRRNNEQFF